Shown below are 12 T cell receptor beta chains from a single sample sequenced in a study of naive and memory T cell subsets. Both TRBC1 and TRBC2 were covered by a beta constant-region primer of two equimolar oligonucleotides. The ligated cDNA underwent four PCR rounds using SP2 and nested alpha and beta constant-region primers. TCRdb called the UMI-ligation and nested PCR reads again in MiXCR, with one record for every CDR3 protein. In the table there are some 82,000 distinct CDR3 sequences, around 9% of which are singletons. The sequenced sample was naive CD8+ T cells from blood. The receptor source for this set is a human donor in good health.

The V call is TRBV4-1, the J call TRBJ1-5; 7 nucleotides agree with TRBD1. V shed 1 base and J 5 bases; nucleotides not matched to a gene: 5. Looked up from germline, CDR1 is MGHRA and CDR2 is YSYEKL. The CDR3 length is 15 residues. In nucleotides, the CDR3 is TGCGCCAGCAGCCAAGCTAGGGGGCAGCATCAGCCCCAGCATTTT. As protein: CASSQARGQHQPQHF.

This clonotype was picked up many times. The chain combines TRBV14 with TRBJ2-2, with 7 bases that match TRBD2. This CDR3 spans 16 amino acids. CDR1 SGHDN and CDR2 FVKESK come from the germline V gene. Trimming at V came to 0 bases and at J to 3 bases, leaving 4 bases not matched to a gene. The CDR3 coding sequence is TGTGCCAGCAGCCAAGAAGCGCTAGCGGACACCGGGGAGCTGTTTTTT. This encodes CASSQEALADTGELFF.

This clonotype occurred many times. The chain carries TRBV10-3 and TRBJ2-5; 7 nucleotides align to TRBD2. The CDR3 extends over 14 amino acids. Germline V gene sequence: CDR1 ENHRY, CDR2 SYGVKD. The trim removed 4 bases at V and 2 bases at J, leaving 4 bases unmatched. CDR3 DNA: TGTGCCATCAGTGTTGAGCGGGGACAAGAGACCCAGTACTTC. It encodes CAISVERGQETQYF.

This clonotype was observed a few times. J is TRBJ2-2 and V is TRBV2; 8 bases match TRBD2. V dropped 6 bases and J dropped 13; count of bases not matched to a gene: 13. Germline CDR1 is SNHLY and CDR2 is FYNNEI. The CDR3 spans 14 residues. As DNA, the CDR3 is TGTGCCAGCAGGGACCCGGGCCTCGGGAGGGGGCTGTTTTTT. It yields the protein CASRDPGLGRGLFF.

The gene calls are TRBV4-1 and TRBJ2-7; TRBD1 agrees at 10 bases. Germline V gene lookup returns CDR1 MGHRA and CDR2 YSYEKL. This CDR3 has 16 residues. The V gene end was trimmed by 4 bases and the J gene end by 2 bases; junction bases not matched to a gene: 8. The chain's CDR3 is CASSLLQGQGTYEQYF. The CDR3, as DNA: TGCGCCAGCAGCCTCCTGCAGGGACAGGGGACCTACGAGCAGTACTTC.

This clonotype was recorded many times. This chain uses TRBV10-3 with TRBJ2-7, with TRBD2 as a possible D gene (6 bases). This CDR3 contains 17 residues. In germline, CDR1 is ENHRY, CDR2 SYGVKD. V lost 2 bases and J 3 bases, leaving 20 bases between the germline ends. In DNA, the CDR3 is TGTGCCATCAGTGAGGCCCGAACGGGAGCGGAGGGCTACGAGCAGTACTTC. Translated, it gives CAISEARTGAEGYEQYF.

The chain employs TRBV4-3 and TRBJ2-5; D unresolved. Trimming removed 0 bases from V and 5 bases from J, with 7 bases in between. The CDR3 is made up of 13 amino acids. Germline CDR1 and CDR2: LGHNA and YSLEER. Written as DNA, the CDR3 is TGCGCCAGCAGCCAAGATGTCTTCGAGACCCAGTACTTC. The encoded protein is CASSQDVFETQYF.

The chain uses TRBV2 and TRBJ1-1; D possibly corresponds to TRBD1 (6 bases). The CDR3 length is 13 residues. Germline CDR1 is SNHLY and CDR2 is FYNNEI. V lost 3 bases to trimming and J lost 11 bases, with 16 bases between them. CDR3 in amino acids: CASSDQQGFVAFF. In nucleotides, the CDR3 is TGTGCCAGCAGTGACCAACAGGGTTTCGTCGCTTTCTTT.

This clonotype has ten or more counts. The J gene is TRBJ2-7, the V gene TRBV27, with 9 bases that match TRBD2. This CDR3 is 16 amino acids long. With 5 bases clipped from V and 1 base from J, the junction kept 9 bases outside the gene matches. CDR1 MNHEY and CDR2 SMNVEV come from the germline V gene (reference sequence). CDR3 DNA sequence: TGTGCCAGCAGTCTCGGGTTAGCGGGGGCATCCTACGAGCAGTACTTC. This gives the protein CASSLGLAGASYEQYF.

This clonotype was seen ten or more times. V usage is TRBV24-1 and J usage is TRBJ2-2; 7 nucleotides align to TRBD1. The junction had 6 bases not matched to a gene; V was cut back by 5 bases and J by 7 bases. The CDR3 is 14 amino acids. The germline V gene encodes CDR1 KGHDR and CDR2 SFDVKD. CDR3 coding DNA: TGTGCCACCAGTGGACAGGGAGATAACGGGGAGCTGTTTTTT. Translating gives CATSGQGDNGELFF.

In this sample, this clonotype turned up many times. The V gene is TRBV27, the J gene TRBJ2-7; TRBD2 might be the D (6 bases). The CDR3 sequence is 15 residues long. V lost 6 bases and J 4 bases, leaving 19 bases between the germline ends. CDR1 MNHEY and CDR2 SMNVEV come from the germline V gene (reference sequence). In DNA, the CDR3 is TGTGCCAGCAGCCTCAGGGACTCTTTGGGGTACGAGCAGTACTTC. Its translation is CASSLRDSLGYEQYF.

This clonotype came up many times. The V and J genes are TRBV9 and TRBJ2-2, with D perhaps matching TRBD2 (5 bases). CDR1 is SGDLS and CDR2 is YYNGEE in the germline V gene. Deletions cut 0 bases from V and 0 bases from J, with 6 bases between. The CDR3 covers 15 residues. CDR3 protein: CASSVAGTNTGELFF. The CDR3 bases are TGTGCCAGCAGCGTAGCGGGAACGAACACCGGGGAGCTGTTTTTT.